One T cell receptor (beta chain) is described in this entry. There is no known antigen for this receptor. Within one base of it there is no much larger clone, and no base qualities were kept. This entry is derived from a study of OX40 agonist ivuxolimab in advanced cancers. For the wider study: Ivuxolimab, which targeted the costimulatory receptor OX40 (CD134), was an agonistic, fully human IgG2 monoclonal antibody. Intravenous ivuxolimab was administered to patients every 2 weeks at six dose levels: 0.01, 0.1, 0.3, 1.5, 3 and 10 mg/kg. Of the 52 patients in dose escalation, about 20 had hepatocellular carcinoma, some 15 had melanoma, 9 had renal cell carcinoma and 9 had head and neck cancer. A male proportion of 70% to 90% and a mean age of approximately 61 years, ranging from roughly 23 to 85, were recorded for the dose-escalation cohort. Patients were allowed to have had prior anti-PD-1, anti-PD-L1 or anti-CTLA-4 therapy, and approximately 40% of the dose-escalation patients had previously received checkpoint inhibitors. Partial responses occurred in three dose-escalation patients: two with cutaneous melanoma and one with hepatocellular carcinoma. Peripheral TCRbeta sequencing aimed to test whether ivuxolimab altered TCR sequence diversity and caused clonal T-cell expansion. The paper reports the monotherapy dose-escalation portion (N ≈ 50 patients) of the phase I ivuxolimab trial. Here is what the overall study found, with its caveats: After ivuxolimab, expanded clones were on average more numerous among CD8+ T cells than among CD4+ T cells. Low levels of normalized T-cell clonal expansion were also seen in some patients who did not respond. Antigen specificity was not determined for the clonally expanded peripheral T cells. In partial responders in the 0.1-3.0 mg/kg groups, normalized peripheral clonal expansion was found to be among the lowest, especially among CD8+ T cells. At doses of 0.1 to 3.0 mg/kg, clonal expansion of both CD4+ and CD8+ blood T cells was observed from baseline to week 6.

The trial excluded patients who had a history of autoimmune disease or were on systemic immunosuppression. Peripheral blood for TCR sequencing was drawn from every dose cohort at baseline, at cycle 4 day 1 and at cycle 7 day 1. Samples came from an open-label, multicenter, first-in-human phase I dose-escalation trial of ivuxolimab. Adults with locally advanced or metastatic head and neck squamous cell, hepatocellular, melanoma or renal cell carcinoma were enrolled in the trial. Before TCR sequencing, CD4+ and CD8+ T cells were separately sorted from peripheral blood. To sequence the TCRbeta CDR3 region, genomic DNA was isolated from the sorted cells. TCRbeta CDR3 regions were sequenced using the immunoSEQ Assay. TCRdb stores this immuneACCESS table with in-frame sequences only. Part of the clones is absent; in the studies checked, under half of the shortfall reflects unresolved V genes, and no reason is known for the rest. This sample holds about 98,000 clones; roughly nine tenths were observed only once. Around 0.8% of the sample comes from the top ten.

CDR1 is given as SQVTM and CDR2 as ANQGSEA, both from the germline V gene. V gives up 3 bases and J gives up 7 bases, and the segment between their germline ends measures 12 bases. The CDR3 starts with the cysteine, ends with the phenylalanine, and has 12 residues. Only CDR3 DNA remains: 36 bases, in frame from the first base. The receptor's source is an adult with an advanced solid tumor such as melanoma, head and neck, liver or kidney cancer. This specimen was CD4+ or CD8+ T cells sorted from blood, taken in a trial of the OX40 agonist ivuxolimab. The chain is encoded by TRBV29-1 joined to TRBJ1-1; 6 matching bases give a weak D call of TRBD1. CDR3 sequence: CSVEGGADEAFF. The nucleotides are TGCAGCGTTGAGGGGGGGGCAGATGAAGCTTTCTTT.